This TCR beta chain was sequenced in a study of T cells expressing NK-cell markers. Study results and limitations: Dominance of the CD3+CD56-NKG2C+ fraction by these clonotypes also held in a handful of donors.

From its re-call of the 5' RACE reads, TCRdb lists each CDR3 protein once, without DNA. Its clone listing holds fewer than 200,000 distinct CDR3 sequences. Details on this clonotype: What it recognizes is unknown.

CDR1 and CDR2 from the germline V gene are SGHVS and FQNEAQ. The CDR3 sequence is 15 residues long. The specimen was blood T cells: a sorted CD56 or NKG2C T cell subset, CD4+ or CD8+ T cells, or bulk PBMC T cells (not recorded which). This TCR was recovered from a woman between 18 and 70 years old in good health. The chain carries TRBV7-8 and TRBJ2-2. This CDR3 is CASSMTVRNTGELFF. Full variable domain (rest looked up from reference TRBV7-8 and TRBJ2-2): GAGVSQSPRYKVAKRGQDVALRCDPISGHVSLFWYQQALGQGPEFLTYFQNEAQLDKSGLPSDRFFAERPEGSVSTLKIQRTQQEDSAVYLCASSMTVRNTGELFFGEGSRLTVL.